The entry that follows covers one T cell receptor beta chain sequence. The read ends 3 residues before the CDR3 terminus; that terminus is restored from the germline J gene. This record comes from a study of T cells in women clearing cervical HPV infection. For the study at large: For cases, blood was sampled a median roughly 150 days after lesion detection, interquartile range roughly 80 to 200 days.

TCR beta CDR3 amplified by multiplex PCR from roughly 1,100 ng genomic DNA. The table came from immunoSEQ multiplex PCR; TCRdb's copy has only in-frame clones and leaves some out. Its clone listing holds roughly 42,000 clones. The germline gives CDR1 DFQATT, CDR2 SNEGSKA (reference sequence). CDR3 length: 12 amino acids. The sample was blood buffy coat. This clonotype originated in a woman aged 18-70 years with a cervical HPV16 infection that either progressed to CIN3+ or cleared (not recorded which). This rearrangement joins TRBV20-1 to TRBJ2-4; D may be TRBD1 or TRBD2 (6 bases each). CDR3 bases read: TGCAGTGCTAGAGCGGGAGCCAGGGGT. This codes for CSARAGARG. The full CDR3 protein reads CSARAGARGQYF.